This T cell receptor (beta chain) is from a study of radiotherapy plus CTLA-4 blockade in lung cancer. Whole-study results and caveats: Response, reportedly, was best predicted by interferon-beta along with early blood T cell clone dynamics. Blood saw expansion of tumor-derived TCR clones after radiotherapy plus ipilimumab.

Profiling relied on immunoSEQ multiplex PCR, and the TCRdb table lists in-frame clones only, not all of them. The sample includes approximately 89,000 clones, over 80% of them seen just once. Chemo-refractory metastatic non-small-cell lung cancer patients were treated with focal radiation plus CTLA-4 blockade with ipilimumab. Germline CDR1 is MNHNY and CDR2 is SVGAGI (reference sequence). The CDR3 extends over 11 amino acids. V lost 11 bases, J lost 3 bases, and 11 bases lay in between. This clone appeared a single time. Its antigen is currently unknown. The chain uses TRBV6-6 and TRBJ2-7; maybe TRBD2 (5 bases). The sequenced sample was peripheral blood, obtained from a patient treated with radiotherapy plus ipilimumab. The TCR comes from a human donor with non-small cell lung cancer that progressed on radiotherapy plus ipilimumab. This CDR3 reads CACGSNYEQYF. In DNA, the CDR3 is TGTGCCTGCGGGTCGAACTACGAGCAGTACTTC.